This entry lists 2 T cell receptor beta chains sequenced from one sample in a study of somatic mutations in cytotoxic T cells in rheumatoid arthritis. The repertoire was sequenced with immunoSEQ multiplex PCR; TCRdb's copy has only in-frame clones and lacks some. The sample has 23,000 or so clones, 80% to 90% seen once. The sequencing input was CD8+ T cells sorted from blood. Receptors originate from an adult with rheumatoid arthritis.

This chain links TRBV5-4 with TRBJ2-2, with 11 bases fitting TRBD1. This CDR3 contains 16 residues. Germline CDR1 and CDR2: SGHNT and YYREEE (reference sequence). With 1 base clipped from V and 6 bases from J, the junction kept 5 bases outside the gene matches. The CDR3: CASSLPGQGVAGELFF. CDR3 nucleotide sequence: TGTGCCAGCAGCTTGCCGGGACAGGGGGTCGCCGGGGAGCTGTTTTTT.

V and J are TRBV10-3 and TRBJ1-3; a weak D match, TRBD1 (5 bases). The ends were cut back, 10 bases at V and 0 bases at J, with 16 bases in the middle. Per the germline V gene, CDR1 is ENHRY and CDR2 is SYGVKD. The CDR3 totals 15 residues. CDR3 DNA sequence: TGTGCCAACAAAGGGGATGAGTTCTCTGGAAACACCATATATTTT. It codes for CANKGDEFSGNTIYF.